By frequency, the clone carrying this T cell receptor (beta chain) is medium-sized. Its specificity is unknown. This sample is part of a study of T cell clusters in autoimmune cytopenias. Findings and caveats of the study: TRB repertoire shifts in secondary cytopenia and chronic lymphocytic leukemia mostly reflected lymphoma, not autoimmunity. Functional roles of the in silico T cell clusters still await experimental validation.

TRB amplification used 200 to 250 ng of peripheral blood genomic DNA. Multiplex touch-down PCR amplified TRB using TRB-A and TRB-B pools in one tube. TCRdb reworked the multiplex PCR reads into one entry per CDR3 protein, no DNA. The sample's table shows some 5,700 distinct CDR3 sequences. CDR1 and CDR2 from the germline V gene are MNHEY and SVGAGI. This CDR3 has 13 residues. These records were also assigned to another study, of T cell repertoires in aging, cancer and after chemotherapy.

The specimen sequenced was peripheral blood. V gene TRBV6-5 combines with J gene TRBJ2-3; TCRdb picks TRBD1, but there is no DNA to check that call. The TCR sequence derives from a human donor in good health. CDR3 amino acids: CASRDRATDTQYF.